The 8 T cell receptor beta chains below come from one sample, sequenced in a study of T cells expressing NK-cell markers. TCRdb re-called the 5' RACE reads; one entry per CDR3 protein, DNA not given. The sample includes 250,000 or so distinct CDR3 sequences. Sequenced material: blood T cells: a sorted CD56 or NKG2C T cell subset, CD4+ or CD8+ T cells, or bulk PBMC T cells (not recorded which). These receptors came from a woman aged 18-70 years in good health.

V and J are TRBV19 and TRBJ2-3; no DNA is available, so the TRBD2 call from TCRdb remains unchecked. The CDR3 loop spans 12 amino acids. Germline CDR1 LNHDA, CDR2 SQIVND (reference sequence). The chain's CDR3 is CASSNEDLVQYF.

J is TRBJ2-1 and V is TRBV7-8; lacking DNA, the TRBD1 call made by TCRdb goes unchecked. The CDR3 length is 14 residues. Germline assignment: CDR1 SGHVS and CDR2 FQNEAQ. CDR3 region: CASSFGGISNEQFF.

This rearrangement joins TRBV20-1 to TRBJ2-7; the TCRdb call, TRBD2, lacks DNA for checking. Germline V gene sequence: CDR1 DFQATT, CDR2 SNEGSKA (reference sequence). The CDR3 has 14 residues. This chain's CDR3 is CSASHSPGAYEQYF.

The rearrangement joins TRBV6-5 to TRBJ2-1. Germline CDR1 reads MNHEY; CDR2 reads SVGAGI. CDR3 size: 13 residues. CDR3 sequence reads: CASSYAGSNEQFF.

The genes are TRBV10-3 and TRBJ2-1. The CDR3 runs 17 residues. Germline V gene lookup returns CDR1 ENHRY and CDR2 SYGVKD. The CDR3 protein is CAISGPTTDARYNEQFF.

The CDR3 is CSARDYTYNEQFF. V and J are TRBV20-1 and TRBJ2-1. The CDR3 totals 13 residues. The V gene's germline CDR1 is DFQATT and CDR2 SNEGSKA (reference sequence).

This chain connects TRBV5-1 to TRBJ1-1; TCRdb's D gene call, TRBD1, goes unchecked for lack of DNA. The CDR3 has 15 residues. Germline V gene lookup returns CDR1 SGHRS and CDR2 YFSETQ. CDR3 sequence: CASSWGPGENTEAFF.

The chain combines TRBV5-1 with TRBJ2-3; the D gene TCRdb calls, TRBD2, cannot be checked with no DNA. The CDR3 covers 16 residues. Germline loops: CDR1 SGHRS, CDR2 YFSETQ. The CDR3 spells CASSFRTSLTSDTQYF.